This TCR beta chain was sequenced in a study of blood T cell repertoires in COVID-19. About the research overall: There were acute and convalescent COVID-19 samples, and they came from the United States, Italy and Spain.

This study enrolled people aged about 18 to 100 from about 26 US geographic areas. CDR3 length equals 15 residues. V was clipped by 5 bases and J by 1 base; unmatched bases: 7. Germline loops: CDR1 LNHDA, CDR2 SQIVND (reference sequence). The authors' processing: Amplification with reference gene primers provided the estimates of nucleated cell counts. Here immunoSEQ multiplex PCR was the method, and the copy in TCRdb shows in-frame clones only, minus some. The V and J calls and clone size come from that table; D and trimming were worked out from the DNA. The data contain roughly 230,000 clones, nearly 90% of them seen just once; the ten biggest clones take up 3.5% to 4%.

The source is a woman aged 25 to 39 with acute COVID-19. Material for sequencing was PBMCs or T cells enriched from blood (not recorded which). J is TRBJ2-5 and V is TRBV19, with 7 nucleotides matching TRBD1. The CDR3 sequence is CASSPGQLFQETQYF. Here the CDR3 DNA reads TGTGCCAGTAGTCCGGGACAGCTTTTCCAAGAGACCCAGTACTTC. The variable domain in full, completed from reference TRBV19 and TRBJ2-5, reads DGGITQSPKYLFRKEGQNVTLSCEQNLNHDAMYWYRQDPGQGLRLIYYSQIVNDFQKGDIAEGYSVSREKKESFPLTVTSAQKNPTAFYLCASSPGQLFQETQYFGPGTRLLVL.